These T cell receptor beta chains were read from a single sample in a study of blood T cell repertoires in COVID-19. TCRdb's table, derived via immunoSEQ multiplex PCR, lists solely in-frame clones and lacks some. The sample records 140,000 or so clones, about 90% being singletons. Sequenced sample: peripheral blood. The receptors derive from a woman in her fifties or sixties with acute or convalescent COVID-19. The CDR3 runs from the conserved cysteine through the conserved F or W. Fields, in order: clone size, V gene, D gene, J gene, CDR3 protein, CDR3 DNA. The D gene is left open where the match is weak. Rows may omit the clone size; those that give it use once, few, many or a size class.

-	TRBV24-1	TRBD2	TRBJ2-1	CATSGLAGDNEQFF	TGTGCCACCTCGGGACTAGCGGGGGACAATGAGCAGTTCTTC
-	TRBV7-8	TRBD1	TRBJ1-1	CASSVDRANTESFF	TGTGCCAGCAGCGTGGACAGGGCGAACACTGAATCTTTCTTT
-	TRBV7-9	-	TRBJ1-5	CASRSGDQPQHF	TGTGCCAGCAGGTCAGGGGATCAGCCCCAGCATTTT
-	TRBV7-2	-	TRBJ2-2	CASSQGVRRTYTGELFF	TGTGCCAGCAGCCAAGGGGTTAGACGAACTTACACCGGGGAGCTGTTTTTT
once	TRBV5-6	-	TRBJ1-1	CASRPGQLNTEAFF	TGTGCCAGCAGACCTGGACAGCTGAACACTGAAGCTTTCTTT
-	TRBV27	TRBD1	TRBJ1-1	CASSLTGQGITEAFF	TGTGCCAGCAGTTTAACAGGACAGGGTATCACTGAAGCTTTCTTT
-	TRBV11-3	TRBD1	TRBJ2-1	CASSRDRGLDNEQFF	TGTGCCAGCAGCCGAGACAGGGGTCTAGACAATGAGCAGTTCTTC
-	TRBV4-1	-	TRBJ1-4	CASSQVATNEKLFF	TGCGCCAGCAGCCAAGTGGCCACTAATGAAAAACTGTTTTTT
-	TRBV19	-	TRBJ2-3	CASSIGVGTDTQYF	TGTGCCAGTAGTATAGGAGTAGGCACAGATACGCAGTATTTT
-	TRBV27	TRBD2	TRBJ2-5	CASSTSGRIGGETQYF	TGTGCCAGCAGTACCAGCGGGAGGATCGGCGGGGAGACCCAGTACTTC
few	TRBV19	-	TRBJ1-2	CASSITGTPPYGYTF	TGTGCCAGTAGTATCACCGGGACACCTCCCTATGGCTACACCTTC
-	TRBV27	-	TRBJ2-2	CASRISAGELFF	TGTGCCAGCAGAATTAGCGCCGGGGAGCTGTTTTTT
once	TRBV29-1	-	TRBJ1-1	CSVEDQQATHMNTEAFF	TGCAGCGTTGAAGATCAACAGGCGACCCATATGAACACTGAAGCTTTCTTT
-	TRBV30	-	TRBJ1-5	CAWSSWGLNQPQHF	TGTGCCTGGAGTAGTTGGGGCCTTAATCAGCCCCAGCATTTT
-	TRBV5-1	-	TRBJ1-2	CASSLYQAYGYTF	TGCGCCAGCAGCTTATATCAGGCGTATGGCTACACCTTC
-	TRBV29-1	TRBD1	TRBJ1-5	CSVIGQDGQPQHF	TGCAGCGTTATCGGACAGGATGGCCAGCCCCAGCATTTT
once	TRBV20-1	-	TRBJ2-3	CSATETALLTDTQYF	TGCAGTGCTACTGAGACAGCACTCTTAACAGATACGCAGTATTTT
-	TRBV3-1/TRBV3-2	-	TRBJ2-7	CASSLNAGVFNEQYF	TGTGCCAGCAGCCTCAATGCCGGGGTATTCAACGAGCAGTACTTC
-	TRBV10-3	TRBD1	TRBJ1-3	CATSGQDGAGNTIYF	TGTGCCACAAGCGGACAGGATGGGGCTGGAAACACCATATATTTT
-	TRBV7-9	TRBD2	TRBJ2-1	CASSLEGPSGTPYNEQFF	TGTGCCAGCAGCTTAGAGGGCCCTAGCGGGACCCCTTACAATGAGCAGTTCTTC
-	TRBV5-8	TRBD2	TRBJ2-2	CASSLESRLAGTGELFF	TGTGCCAGCAGCTTGGAGAGTCGGCTAGCGGGAACCGGGGAGCTGTTTTTT
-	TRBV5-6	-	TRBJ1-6	CASSLVAESSYNSPLHF	TGTGCCAGCAGCTTGGTTGCAGAAAGCTCCTATAATTCACCCCTCCACTTT
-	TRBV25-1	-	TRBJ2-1	CASSDTGWYNEQFF	TGTGCCAGCAGTGATACGGGGTGGTACAATGAGCAGTTCTTC
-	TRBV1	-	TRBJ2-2	CTSSQVAGVGTGELFF	TGCACCAGCAGCCAGGTAGCGGGAGTCGGGACCGGGGAGCTGTTTTTT
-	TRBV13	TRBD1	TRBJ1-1	CASSRQGRGTEAFF	TGTGCCAGCAGCCGACAGGGGAGGGGGACTGAAGCTTTCTTT
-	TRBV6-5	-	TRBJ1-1	CASSWGRGNTEAFF	TGTGCCAGTTCTTGGGGCCGAGGGAACACTGAAGCTTTCTTT
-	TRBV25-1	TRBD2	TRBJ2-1	CASSGYQGLAVNEQFF	TGTGCCAGCAGTGGCTATCAGGGACTAGCGGTGAATGAGCAGTTCTTC
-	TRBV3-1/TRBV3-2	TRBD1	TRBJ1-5	CASSQGDRVSQPQHF	TGTGCCAGCAGCCAAGGGGACAGGGTTAGTCAGCCCCAGCATTTT
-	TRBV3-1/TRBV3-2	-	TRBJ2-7	CASRDQGEQYF	TGTGCCAGCAGAGACCAGGGGGAGCAGTACTTC
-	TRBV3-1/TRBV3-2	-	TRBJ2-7	CASSQANGVEQYF	TGTGCCAGCAGCCAAGCGAACGGGGTCGAGCAGTACTTC
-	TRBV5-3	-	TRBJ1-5	CARSLPDGVNQPQHF	TGTGCCAGAAGCTTGCCTGACGGGGTCAATCAGCCCCAGCATTTT
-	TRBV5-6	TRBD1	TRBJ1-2	CASSKGQGMNGYTF	TGTGCCAGCAGCAAAGGACAGGGGATGAACGGCTACACCTTC
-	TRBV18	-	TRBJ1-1	CASSPITGSHQGAFF	TGTGCCAGCTCACCAATAACCGGATCTCACCAGGGGGCTTTCTTT
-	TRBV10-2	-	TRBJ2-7	CASSESGHEMEEQYF	TGCGCCAGCAGTGAGTCCGGCCACGAAATGGAGGAGCAGTACTTC
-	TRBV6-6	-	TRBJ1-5	CASGERLGNQPQHF	TGTGCCAGCGGAGAGCGTTTAGGCAATCAGCCCCAGCATTTT
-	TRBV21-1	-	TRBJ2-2	CASSPARGETGELFF	TGTGCCAGCAGCCCGGCCAGGGGGGAGACCGGGGAGCTGTTTTTT
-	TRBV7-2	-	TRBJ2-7	CASSEDYEQYF	TGTGCCAGCAGTGAGGACTACGAGCAGTACTTC
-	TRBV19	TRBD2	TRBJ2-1	CASSRTSGSYNEQFF	TGTGCCAGTAGTAGGACTAGCGGCTCCTACAATGAGCAGTTCTTC
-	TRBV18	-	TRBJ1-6	CASSPLTRRTGMDSPLHF	TGTGCCAGCTCACCATTAACGAGACGGACGGGGATGGACTCACCCCTCCACTTT